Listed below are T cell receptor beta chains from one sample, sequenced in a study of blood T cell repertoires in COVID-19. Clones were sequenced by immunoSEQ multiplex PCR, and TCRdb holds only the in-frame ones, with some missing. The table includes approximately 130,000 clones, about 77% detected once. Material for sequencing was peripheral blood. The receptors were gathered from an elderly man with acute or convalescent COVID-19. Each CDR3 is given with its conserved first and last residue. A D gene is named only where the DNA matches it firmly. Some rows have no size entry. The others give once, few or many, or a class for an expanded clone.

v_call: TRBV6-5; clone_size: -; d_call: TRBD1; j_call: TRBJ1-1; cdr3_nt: TGTGCCAGCAGTTTGGACAGGGGGAGAGCGGAAGCTTTCTTT; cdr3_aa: CASSLDRGRAEAFF
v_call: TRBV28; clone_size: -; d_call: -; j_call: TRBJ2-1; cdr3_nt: TGTGCCAGCAGTTTCGGTGCCCAGGGGCAGTTCTTC; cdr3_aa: CASSFGAQGQFF
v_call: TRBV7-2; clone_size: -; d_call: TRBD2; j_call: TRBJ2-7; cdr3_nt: TGTGCCAGCAGACTGACCGCGGGGGTCTCCTACGAGCAGTACTTC; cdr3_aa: CASRLTAGVSYEQYF
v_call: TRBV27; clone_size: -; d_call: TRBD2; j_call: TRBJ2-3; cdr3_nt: TGTGCCAGCAGCCGCGGGGGTAGCGGGCGACATAGCACAGATACGCAGTATTTT; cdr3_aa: CASSRGGSGRHSTDTQYF
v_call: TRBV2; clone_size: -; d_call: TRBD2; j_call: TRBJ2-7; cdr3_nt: TGTGCCAGTGAGGGACTAGCAACTTACTCCTACGAGCAGTACTTC; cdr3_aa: CASEGLATYSYEQYF
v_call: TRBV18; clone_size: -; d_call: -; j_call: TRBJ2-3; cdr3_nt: TGTGCCAGCTCTGGGTTGGAGGATACGCAGTATTTT; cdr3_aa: CASSGLEDTQYF
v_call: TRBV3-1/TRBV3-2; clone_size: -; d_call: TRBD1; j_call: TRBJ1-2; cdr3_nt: TGTGCCAGCAGCCAATGGGACAGAAATAACTATGGCTACACCTTC; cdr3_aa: CASSQWDRNNYGYTF
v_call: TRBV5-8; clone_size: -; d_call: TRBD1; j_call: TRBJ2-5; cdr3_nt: TGTGCCAGCAGCAGGACAGGACAAGAGACCCAGTACTTC; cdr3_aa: CASSRTGQETQYF
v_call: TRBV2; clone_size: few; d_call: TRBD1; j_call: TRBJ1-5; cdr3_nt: TGTGCCAGCAGTGAAGGACAGGGGGCCCAGCCCCAGCATTTT; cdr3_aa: CASSEGQGAQPQHF
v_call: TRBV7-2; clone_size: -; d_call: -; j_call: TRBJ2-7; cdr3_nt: TGTGCCAGCAGCTTAGGGCGAGGGGGTGACGAGCAGTACTTC; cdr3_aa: CASSLGRGGDEQYF
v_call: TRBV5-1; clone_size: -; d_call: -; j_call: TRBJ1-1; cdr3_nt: TGCGCCAGCAGCGAACAGGGCACCACTGAAGCTTTCTTT; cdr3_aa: CASSEQGTTEAFF
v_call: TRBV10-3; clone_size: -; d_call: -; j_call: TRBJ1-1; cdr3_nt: TGTGCCACGAAAAACGGGGGGCCGAACACTGAAGCTTTCTTT; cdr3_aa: CATKNGGPNTEAFF
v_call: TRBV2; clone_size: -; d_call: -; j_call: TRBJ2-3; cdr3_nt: TGTGCCAGCAGCGTACTAGTAGGCACAGATACGCAGTATTTT; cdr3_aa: CASSVLVGTDTQYF
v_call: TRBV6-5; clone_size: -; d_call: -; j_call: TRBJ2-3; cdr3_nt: TGTGCCAGGATCGACCGACATGCCTCGACAGATACGCAGTATTTT; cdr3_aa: CARIDRHASTDTQYF
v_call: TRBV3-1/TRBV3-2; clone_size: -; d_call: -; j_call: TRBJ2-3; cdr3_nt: TGTGCCAGCAGCCAAGATGAGGGGAGGCTAGCGCCTACAGATACGCAGTATTTT; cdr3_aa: CASSQDEGRLAPTDTQYF
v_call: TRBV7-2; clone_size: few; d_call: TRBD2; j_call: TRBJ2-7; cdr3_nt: TGTGCCAGCAGCTTGGTCAGCGGGGGAGTCTACGAGCAGTACTTC; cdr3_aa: CASSLVSGGVYEQYF
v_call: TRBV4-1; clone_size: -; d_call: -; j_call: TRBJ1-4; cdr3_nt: TGCGCCAGCAGCCAAGATAACAGGTTCGGTGAAAAACTGTTTTTT; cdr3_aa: CASSQDNRFGEKLFF
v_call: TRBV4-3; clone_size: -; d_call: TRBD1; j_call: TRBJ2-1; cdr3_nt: TGCGCCAGCAGCCAAGAGGTTCTTATCTACGGGACAGGGGTCAACAATGAGCAGTTCTTC; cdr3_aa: CASSQEVLIYGTGVNNEQFF
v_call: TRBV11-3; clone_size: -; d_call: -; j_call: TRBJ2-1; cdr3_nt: TGTGCCAGCAGCTTAGGTCGGGGGGCTGCGGACAATGAGCAGTTCTTC; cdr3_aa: CASSLGRGAADNEQFF
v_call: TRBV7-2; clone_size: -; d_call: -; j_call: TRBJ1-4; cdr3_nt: TGTGCCAGCAACTCGGGGGAAACTAATGAAAAACTGTTTTTT; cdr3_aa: CASNSGETNEKLFF
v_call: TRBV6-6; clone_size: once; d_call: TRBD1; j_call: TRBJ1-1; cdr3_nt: TGTGCCAGCAGTTTCTGGACAGGATCGTTGGGCACTGAAGCTTTCTTT; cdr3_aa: CASSFWTGSLGTEAFF
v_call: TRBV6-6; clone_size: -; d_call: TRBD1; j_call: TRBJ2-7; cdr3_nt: TGTGCCAGCAGGTCGACGACAGGGGGCGCGTACGAGCAGTACTTC; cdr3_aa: CASRSTTGGAYEQYF
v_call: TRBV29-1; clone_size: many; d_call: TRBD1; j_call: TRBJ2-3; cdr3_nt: TGCAGCGCCTCAGGGGGCATTAGCACAGATACGCAGTATTTT; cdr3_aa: CSASGGISTDTQYF
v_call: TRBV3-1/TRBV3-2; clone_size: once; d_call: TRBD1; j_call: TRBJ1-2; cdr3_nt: TGTGCCAGCAGCCAGCCTTCGGACAGGGGCTATGGCTACACCTTC; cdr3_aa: CASSQPSDRGYGYTF
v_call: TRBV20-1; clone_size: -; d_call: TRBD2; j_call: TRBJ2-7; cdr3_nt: TGCAGTGCTAGTCCAGCGGGGGCAACCTACGAGCAGTACTTC; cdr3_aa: CSASPAGATYEQYF
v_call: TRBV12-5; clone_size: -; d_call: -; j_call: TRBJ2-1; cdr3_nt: TGTGCTAGTGGCCCCGCGGCCCAAAGTGGGGAGCAGTTCTTC; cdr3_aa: CASGPAAQSGEQFF
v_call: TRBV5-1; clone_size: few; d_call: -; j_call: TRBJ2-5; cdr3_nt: TGCGCCAGCAGCTTTCAGGGGGGCAGGGAGACCCAGTACTTC; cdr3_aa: CASSFQGGRETQYF
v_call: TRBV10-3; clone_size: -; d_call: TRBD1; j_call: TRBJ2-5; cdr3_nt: TGTGCCATCAGTGAGGGCGGACAGGGAGGTGGCGAGACCCAGTACTTC; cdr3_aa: CAISEGGQGGGETQYF
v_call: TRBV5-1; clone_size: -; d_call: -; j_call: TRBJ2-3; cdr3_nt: TGCGCCAGCAGCTTGGATGGCAGGGGCACAGATACGCAGTATTTT; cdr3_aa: CASSLDGRGTDTQYF
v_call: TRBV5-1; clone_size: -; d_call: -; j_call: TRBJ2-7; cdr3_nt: TGCGCCAGCAGCTTGGGGGGGCTCGGCAACGAGCAGTACTTC; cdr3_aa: CASSLGGLGNEQYF
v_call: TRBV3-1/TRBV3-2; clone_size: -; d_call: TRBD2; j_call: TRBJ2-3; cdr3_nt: TGTGCCAGCACCCTCAGCGGGGGCGGGACAGATACGCAGTATTTT; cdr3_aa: CASTLSGGGTDTQYF
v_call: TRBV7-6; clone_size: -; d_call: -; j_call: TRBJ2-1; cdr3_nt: TGTGCCAGCAGCTTAGGCGGGTGGGGGGGCATTAATGAGCAGTTCTTC; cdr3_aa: CASSLGGWGGINEQFF
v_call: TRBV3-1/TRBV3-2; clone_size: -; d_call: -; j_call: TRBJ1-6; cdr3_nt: TGTGCCAGCAGCCAAGTTGCGAATTCACCCCTCCACTTT; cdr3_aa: CASSQVANSPLHF
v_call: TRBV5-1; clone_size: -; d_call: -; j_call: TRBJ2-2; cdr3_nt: TGCGCCAGCAGCCCTAACCCCGGGGTACCCGGGGAGCTGTTTTTT; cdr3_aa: CASSPNPGVPGELFF
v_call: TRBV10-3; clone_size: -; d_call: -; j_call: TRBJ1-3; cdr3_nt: TGTGCCTCCCGACGGGACTCTGGAAACACCATATATTTT; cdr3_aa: CASRRDSGNTIYF
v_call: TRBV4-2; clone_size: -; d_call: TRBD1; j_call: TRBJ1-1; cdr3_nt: TGTGCCAGCAGCCAAGAACGGACAGGGGGCGCTGAAGCTTTCTTT; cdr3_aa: CASSQERTGGAEAFF
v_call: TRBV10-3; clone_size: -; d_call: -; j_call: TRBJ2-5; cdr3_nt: TGTGCCATCAGTGAGTCGACCCGAGGGACTTTTCAAGAGACCCAGTACTTC; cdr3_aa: CAISESTRGTFQETQYF
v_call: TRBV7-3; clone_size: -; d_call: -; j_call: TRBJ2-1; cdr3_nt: TGTGCCAGCAGCCAGTACAGTAGCTCCTACAATGAGCAGTTCTTC; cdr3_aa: CASSQYSSSYNEQFF
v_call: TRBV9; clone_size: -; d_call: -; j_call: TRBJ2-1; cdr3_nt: TGTGCCAGCAGCGTAGAAGGATTCGGGGGTGAGCAGTTCTTC; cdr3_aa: CASSVEGFGGEQFF
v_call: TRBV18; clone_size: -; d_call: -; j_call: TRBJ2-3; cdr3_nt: TGTGCCAGCTCACCTAACGGCAGGGGTGAAGATACGCAGTATTTT; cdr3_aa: CASSPNGRGEDTQYF
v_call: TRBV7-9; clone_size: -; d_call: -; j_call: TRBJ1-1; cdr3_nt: TGTGCCAGCAGCTTTTCGGCGGGGGATGAAGCTTTCTTT; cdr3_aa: CASSFSAGDEAFF
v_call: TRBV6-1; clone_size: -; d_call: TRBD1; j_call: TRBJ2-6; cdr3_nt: TGTGCCAGCAGTAAAGGACAGGGGGCCTCTGGGGCCAACGTCCTGACTTTC; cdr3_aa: CASSKGQGASGANVLTF
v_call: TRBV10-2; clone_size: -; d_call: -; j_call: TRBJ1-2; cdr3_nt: TGCGCCAGCAGTGAACTCTACAGGGACCCTAATGGCTACACCTTC; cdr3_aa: CASSELYRDPNGYTF
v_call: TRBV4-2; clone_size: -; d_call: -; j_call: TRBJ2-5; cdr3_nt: TGTGCCAGCAGCCAAGAGCACACACAGGAGACCCAGTACTTC; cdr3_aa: CASSQEHTQETQYF
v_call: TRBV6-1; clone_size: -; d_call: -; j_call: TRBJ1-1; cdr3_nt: TGTGCCAGCAGTGAAAGAGCCGCTTTCTTT; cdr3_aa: CASSERAAFF
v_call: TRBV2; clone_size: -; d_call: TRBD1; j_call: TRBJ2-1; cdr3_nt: TGTGCCAGCAACGTTAGGGACAGGGGTCCCCCTAAGGTCTTC; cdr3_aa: CASNVRDRGPPKVF
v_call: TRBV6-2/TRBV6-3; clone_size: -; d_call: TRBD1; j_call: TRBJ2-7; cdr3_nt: TGTGCCAGCAGTTTCGACCCGGGACAGGGAAGGCGCGAGCAGTACTTC; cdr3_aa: CASSFDPGQGRREQYF
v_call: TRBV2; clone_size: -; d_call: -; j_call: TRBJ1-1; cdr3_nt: TGTGCCAGCAGCCCCCGGGAGGGCACTGAAGCTTTCTTT; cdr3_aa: CASSPREGTEAFF
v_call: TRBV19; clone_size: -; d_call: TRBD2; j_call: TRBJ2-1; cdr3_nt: TGTGCCAGTAGAATTTCACTAGCGGGGGCAAATGAGCAGTTCTTC; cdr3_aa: CASRISLAGANEQFF
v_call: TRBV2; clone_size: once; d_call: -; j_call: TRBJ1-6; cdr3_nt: TGTGCCAGCAGTGAAATCGGGGGGCGGAATAATTCACCCCTCCACTTT; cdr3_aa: CASSEIGGRNNSPLHF
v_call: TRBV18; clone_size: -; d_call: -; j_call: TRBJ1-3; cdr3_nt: TGTGCCAGCTCACCATACCGGGACTCTGGAAACACCATATATTTT; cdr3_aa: CASSPYRDSGNTIYF
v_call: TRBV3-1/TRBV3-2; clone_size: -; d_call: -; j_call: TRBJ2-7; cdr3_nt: TGTGCCAGCAGCCAAGGGACTCTAAATGGGTACGAGCAGTACTTC; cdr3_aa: CASSQGTLNGYEQYF
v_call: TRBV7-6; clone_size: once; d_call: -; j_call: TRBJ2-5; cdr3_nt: TGTGCCAGCAGCTTAGGGAATGGCAGGGGAGGGGTAGAGACCCAGTACTTC; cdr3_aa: CASSLGNGRGGVETQYF
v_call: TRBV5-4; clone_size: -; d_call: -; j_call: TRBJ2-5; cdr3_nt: TGTGCCAGCAGCTCCGAAGGGGGGGGCACAGAGACCCAGTACTTC; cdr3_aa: CASSSEGGGTETQYF
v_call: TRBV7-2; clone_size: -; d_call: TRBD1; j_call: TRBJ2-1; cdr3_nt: TGTGCCAGCAGCTTCCGGGACAGGGTCAGTAATGAGCAGTTCTTC; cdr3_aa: CASSFRDRVSNEQFF
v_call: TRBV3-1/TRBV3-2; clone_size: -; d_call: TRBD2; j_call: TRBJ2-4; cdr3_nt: TGTGCCAGCAGCCAAGACCGGAATAGGGAGGGCATTCAGTACTTC; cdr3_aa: CASSQDRNREGIQYF
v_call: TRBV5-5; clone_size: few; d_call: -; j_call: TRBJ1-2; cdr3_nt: TGTGCCAGCAGCTTAAGGGGTGATGGCTACACCTTC; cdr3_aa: CASSLRGDGYTF